This passage covers 23 T cell receptor beta chains from one sample sequenced in a study of CD8+CD57+ T cells in acquired aplastic anemia. Selection for sequencing was limited to patients who had shown CD8+CD57+ cell expansion by flow cytometry. CDR3 and TCR beta VDJ profiling relied on genomic DNA as the template. TCRdb re-analysed the reads in MiXCR, keeping a single row per CDR3 protein. The sample has roughly 500,000 distinct CDR3 sequences, more than 25% seen once. Sequencing was performed on sorted CD4+, CD8+, or CD8+CD57+ T cells (not recorded which) from PBMCs. The receptors derive from a human donor with aplastic anemia.

This clonotype came up a few times. J is TRBJ2-1 and V is TRBV5-1; a weak D match, TRBD1 (5 bases). CDR3 length: 15 amino acids. CDR1 and CDR2 (germline): SGHRS, YFSETQ. Trimming removed 0 bases at V and 2 bases at J, with 9 bases between. The CDR3 DNA follows: TGCGCCAGCAGCTTGGTGGGGCAAACCTACAATGAGCAGTTCTTC. Translation gives CASSLVGQTYNEQFF.

As to this clonotype: A read error may produce the germline difference seen at one junction end. This chain joins TRBV2 and TRBJ2-1, with D tentatively TRBD1 (6 bases). Germline CDR1 SNHLY, CDR2 FYNNEI. This CDR3 is built from 14 residues. DNA of the CDR3: TGTGCCGGGTCAGCCGGGACAACCGACAACGAGCAGCTCTTC. This codes for CAGSAGTTDNEQLF.

The chain employs TRBV19 and TRBJ1-2; D gene unclear. CDR3 size: 13 residues. Looked up from germline, CDR1 is LNHDA and CDR2 is SQIVND (reference sequence). With 7 bases removed from V and 3 bases from J, the gap between germline ends came to 12 bases. Written as DNA, the CDR3 is TGTGCCAGTACCCTCGGGAGGGACTATGGCTACACCTTC. The encoded protein is CASTLGRDYGYTF.

This chain connects TRBV11-3 to TRBJ1-2; D is possibly TRBD1 (5 bases). This CDR3 region has 15 residues. V was clipped by 6 bases and J by 6 bases, with 20 bases between them. Germline V gene sequence: CDR1 SGHNT, CDR2 YENEEA. CDR3 in amino acids: CASRPTGGVFDGYTF. The CDR3 DNA sequence: TGTGCCAGCAGGCCTACCGGGGGTGTTTTCGATGGCTACACCTTC.

The rearrangement uses TRBV30 and TRBJ2-1; either TRBD1 or TRBD2 may fit D (6 bases each). Trimming took 2 bases from V and 15 from J, leaving 17 bases between them. In germline, CDR1 is GTSNPN, CDR2 SVGIG (reference sequence). The CDR3 is 12 residues long. CDR3 sequence reads: CAWSPGGARGFF. CDR3 nucleotides: TGTGCCTGGAGTCCCGGGGGCGCCCGGGGGTTCTTC.

This chain uses TRBV30 with TRBJ1-2; D unresolved. Germline lookup yields CDR1 GTSNPN and CDR2 SVGIG (reference sequence). V was cut by 1 base and J by 7 bases, with 13 bases left in between. The CDR3 has 13 amino acids. The DNA of the CDR3 is TGTGCCTGGAGTGCCTCGGCGCAGAGTGGCTACACCTTC. Translating gives CAWSASAQSGYTF.

This chain connects TRBV7-9 to TRBJ1-2; 8 bases are shared with TRBD1. This CDR3 contains 15 residues. V dropped 7 bases and J dropped 0; count of bases not matched to a gene: 7. CDR1 and CDR2 (germline): SEHNR, FQNEAQ (reference sequence). CDR3 in DNA: TGTGCCAGCACGGTACTGACAGGGGCTAACTATGGCTACACCTTC. Translated, it gives CASTVLTGANYGYTF. The full variable domain, rest sourced from reference TRBV7-9 and TRBJ1-2, is DTGVSQNPRHKITKRGQNVTFRCDPISEHNRLYWYRQTLGQGPEFLTYFQNEAQLEKSRLLSDRFSAERPKGSFSTLEIQRTEQGDSAMYLCASTVLTGANYGYTFGSGTRLTVV.

This clonotype was observed a single time. The chain combines TRBV24-1 with TRBJ2-3; D gene ambiguous. Per germline, CDR1 KGHDR and CDR2 SFDVKD. Trimming took off 4 bases at V and 1 base at J, with 8 bases between the two ends. The CDR3 is 14 residues long. The CDR3 DNA reads as TGTGCCACCAGTGACTATCAGGGCACAGATACGCAGTATTTT. It encodes CATSDYQGTDTQYF.

This clonotype has a count of ten or more. The rearrangement uses TRBV2 and TRBJ1-4, with 7 positions matching TRBD1. The CDR3 totals 13 residues. Germline loops: CDR1 SNHLY, CDR2 FYNNEI. V lost 6 bases to trimming and J lost 4 bases; unmatched junction nucleotides: 2. CDR3 region: CASSRDSNEKLFF. The CDR3 nucleotides are TGTGCCAGCAGCCGGGACAGTAATGAAAAACTGTTTTTT. Complete variable domain (other parts from reference TRBV2 and TRBJ1-4): EPEVTQTPSHQVTQMGQEVILRCVPISNHLYFYWYRQILGQKVEFLVSFYNNEISEKSEIFDDQFSVERPDGSNFTLKIRSTKLEDSAMYFCASSRDSNEKLFFGSGTQLSVL.

This clonotype came up once. It may be a read error: a sequence one base away is much more abundant. The rearrangement links TRBV19 to TRBJ1-5, with a tentative D call TRBD1 (5 bases). The CDR3 loop spans 13 amino acids. Per germline, CDR1 LNHDA and CDR2 SQIVND (reference sequence). CDR3 sequence reads: CASSWGENRPQHF. Here the CDR3 DNA reads TGTGCCAGTAGTTGGGGGGAAAATCGGCCCCAGCATTTT. Full variable domain (rest looked up from reference TRBV19 and TRBJ1-5): DGGITQSPKYLFRKEGQNVTLSCEQNLNHDAMYWYRQDPGQGLRLIYYSQIVNDFQKGDIAEGYSVSREKKESFPLTVTSAQKNPTAFYLCASSWGENRPQHFGDGTRLSIL.

There are a few counts of this clonotype. This could be a read error, since a much larger clone is one nucleotide away. The chain uses TRBV20-1 and TRBJ1-6; 7 bases fit TRBD1. CDR3 length equals 14 residues. The ends lost 5 bases at V and 9 bases at J; junction bases unmatched: 10. CDR1 and CDR2 (germline): DFQATT, SNEGSKA (reference sequence). CDR3 loop: CSAQTGSESSPLHF. CDR3 coding DNA: TGCAGTGCTCAGACAGGGAGCGAGAGTTCACCCCTCCACTTT.

This clonotype has just a few counts. The chain couples TRBV19 to TRBJ1-2; D remains unclear. The germline V and J ends were trimmed by 2 bases and 5 bases, with 12 bases remaining between them. From germline, CDR1 is LNHDA and CDR2 SQIVND (reference sequence). The CDR3 loop spans 14 amino acids. The CDR3 DNA follows: TGTGCCAGTAGTATACAACCAGGAGGGTATGGCTACACCTTC. As protein: CASSIQPGGYGYTF.

A note on this clonotype: At one of its ends the junction is not consistent with the germline gene, which may arise from a read error. The chain links TRBV10-3 to TRBJ1-1, with D hard to call. The CDR3 is 15 residues long. Germline CDR1 ENHRY, CDR2 SYGVKD. The CDR3 DNA reads as TGTGCCATCAGTGAGGTGAACGGAATGAACACTGAAGCCTTCTTT. It codes for CAISEVNGMNTEAFF.

This clonotype was counted between two and nine times. The V call is TRBV6-5, the J call TRBJ1-5; D gene uncertain. This CDR3 is built from 15 residues. V lost 3 bases, J lost 1 base, and 10 bases lay in between. Germline values: CDR1 MNHEY, CDR2 SVGAGI. The CDR3 DNA sequence: TGTGCCAGCAGTTATCTGGGGTCGAGCAATCAGCCCCAGCATTTT. Its protein is CASSYLGSSNQPQHF.

The V and J genes are TRBV19 and TRBJ1-5, with 8 bases that match TRBD1. Germline V CDR1 and CDR2: LNHDA, SQIVND (reference sequence). The J segment lost 2 bases and the V segment lost 7 bases, leaving 7 bases of the junction unmatched. The CDR3 totals 15 residues. In DNA, the CDR3 is TGTGCCAGTACCCACCAGGGGGCAGGCAATCAGCCCCAGCATTTT. Protein product: CASTHQGAGNQPQHF.

This clonotype was picked up one time. The chain recombines TRBV15 with TRBJ1-5; tentative D call: TRBD1 (6 bases). The germline gives CDR1 LNHNV, CDR2 YYDKDF (reference sequence). Trimming took off 3 bases at V and 3 bases at J, with 12 bases between the two ends. The CDR3 sequence is 15 residues long. This CDR3 reads CATSRGGANNQPQHF. CDR3 bases: TGTGCCACCAGCAGGGGGGGGGCGAACAATCAGCCCCAGCATTTT.

This clonotype was observed at least ten times. This chain connects TRBV19 to TRBJ2-7; maybe TRBD2 (5 bases). CDR3 length: 14 amino acids. CDR1 and CDR2 (germline): LNHDA, SQIVND (reference sequence). Trimming pared 5 bases from V and 5 bases from J, leaving 16 bases between. The CDR3 is CASSLAGVHDEQYF. DNA for the CDR3: TGTGCCAGTAGTCTGGCGGGTGTCCACGACGAGCAGTACTTC.

The V call is TRBV10-3, the J call TRBJ1-5; D is uncertain. CDR3 length: 16 amino acids. V was cut by 4 bases and J by 0 bases, with 13 bases left in between. Germline V gene lookup returns CDR1 ENHRY and CDR2 SYGVKD. This chain's CDR3 is CAISAQLTYSNQPQHF. The CDR3 DNA reads TGTGCCATCAGTGCCCAACTAACTTATAGCAATCAGCCCCAGCATTTT.

This clonotype has only one observation. Here the CDR3 reads CAGTSGRGDEQYF. DNA of the CDR3: TGTGCGGGGACTAGCGGGAGGGGCGACGAGCAGTACTTC. The chain is built from TRBV25-1 and TRBJ2-7; 16 nucleotides line up with TRBD2. CDR1 and CDR2 from the germline V gene are MGHDK and SYGVNS. The CDR3 loop spans 13 amino acids.

This clonotype turned up a few times. This chain uses TRBV7-9 with TRBJ2-2, with D uncertain. Germline CDR1 reads SEHNR; CDR2 reads FQNEAQ (reference sequence). The CDR3 contains 16 residues. The V and J ends lost 1 base and 2 bases respectively, with 11 bases between them. The CDR3 loop is CASSLGRSSNTGELFF. CDR3 coding DNA: TGTGCCAGCAGCTTAGGGCGCTCATCAAACACCGGGGAGCTGTTTTTT.

At least ten counts were recorded for this clonotype. The chain combines TRBV7-3 with TRBJ1-6; D gene unclear. V lost 1 base and J 10 bases, leaving 14 bases between the germline ends. Germline V lookup: CDR1 SGHTA, CDR2 FQGTGA. The CDR3 is 15 amino acids. The CDR3 region is CASSLNVGIGSPLHF. CDR3 nucleotides: TGTGCCAGCAGCTTAAATGTGGGGATCGGATCACCCCTCCACTTT. Using reference TRBV7-3 and TRBJ1-6 for the parts outside the CDR3, the full variable domain is GAGVSQTPSNKVTEKGKYVELRCDPISGHTALYWYRQSLGQGPEFLIYFQGTGAADDSGLPNDRFFAVRPEGSVSTLKIQRTERGDSAVYLCASSLNVGIGSPLHFGNGTRLTVT.

This sequence joins TRBV6-5 and TRBJ1-2; tentatively, D is TRBD1 (5 bases). V lost 0 bases, J lost 4 bases, and 18 bases lay in between. CDR3 length: 17 residues. From germline, CDR1 is MNHEY and CDR2 SVGAGI. The CDR3 sequence: CASSYSIGARDPYGYTF. CDR3 nucleotide sequence: TGTGCCAGCAGTTACTCGATCGGGGCCCGGGATCCCTATGGCTACACCTTC.

This chain joins TRBV2 and TRBJ1-3; a possible D gene is TRBD1 (6 bases). In germline, CDR1 is SNHLY, CDR2 FYNNEI. V was cut by 5 bases and J by 0 bases, with 11 bases left in between. The CDR3 is 15 residues long. Here the CDR3 reads CASSITGSSGNTIYF. CDR3 DNA sequence: TGTGCCAGCAGTATAACAGGGAGCTCTGGAAACACCATATATTTT.